The table lists the clone carrying this T cell receptor (beta chain) with a count of one. The antigen remains undetermined. The data stem from a study of T cells in Graves' hyperthyroidism and ophthalmopathy. RNA transcripts provided the source from which TCR beta CDR3 regions were amplified. Researchers ran a first-round RT-PCR on the TCR CDR3 using the HTBI primer set. TCRdb processed the multiplex PCR reads anew with MiXCR; each CDR3 protein has one entry. The sample holds about 530,000 distinct CDR3 sequences, over 15% seen once. The CDR3 is 15 amino acids. Germline values: CDR1 MNHEY, CDR2 SMNVEV (reference sequence). V was pared by 3 bases and J by 4 bases, with 7 bases of the junction left unmatched. Whole-study results and caveats: Model predictions of ophthalmopathy came a median about six months before onset.

The sample comprised blood. V is TRBV27 and J is TRBJ1-1; 8 bases fit TRBD1. This receptor was identified in a woman in her late teens or twenties with Graves' ophthalmopathy. CDR3 amino acids: CASSFSDRDGTEAFF. The CDR3 DNA reads as TGTGCCAGCAGTTTCTCGGACAGGGACGGCACTGAAGCTTTCTTT.